This T cell receptor beta chain was recovered during a study of OX40 agonist ivuxolimab in advanced cancers. Overall study context: Treatment of patients was with ivuxolimab, an agonistic anti-OX40 (CD134) antibody.

Patients were ruled out by autoimmune disease history or systemic immunosuppression. Sequenced by immunoSEQ multiplex PCR; TCRdb stores in-frame clones only, minus some. Of around 35,000 clones in the sample, 81% are singletons; the top ten hold over 1.1%. The material sequenced was CD4+ or CD8+ T cells sorted from blood, taken in a trial of the OX40 agonist ivuxolimab. The TCR was taken from an adult with an advanced solid tumor such as melanoma, head and neck, liver or kidney cancer.

CDR3: CASSLAPSGRGNEQFF. The DNA for the CDR3 is TGCGCCAGCAGCTTGGCTCCTAGCGGGAGGGGCAATGAGCAGTTCTTC. The V gene is TRBV5-1, the J gene TRBJ2-1, with 12 bases aligning to TRBD2. CDR1 SGHRS and CDR2 YFSETQ come from the germline V gene. The CDR3 runs to 16 residues. V lost 0 bases to trimming and J lost 6 bases; unmatched junction nucleotides: 4.